This T cell receptor (beta chain) was sequenced for a study of cytomegalovirus exposure and HLA in healthy donors. Notes on the study in general: Per a prior analysis, the majority of TCR beta V segments were productive roughly 90% or roughly 30% of the time. Presence/absence analyses rested on an assumption that sequencing depth was roughly uniform across donors.

The PCR had 60 Vbeta and 13 Jbeta primers. In the authors' workflow: In a later analysis, the count reached approximately 80 million unique TCR beta chains, with around 11 million shared. Assay used: immunoSEQ multiplex PCR; TCRdb lists only in-frame clones, some missing. The V and J calls and clone size are taken from that table; D and trimming were inferred from the DNA. This table holds 150,000 to 200,000 clones, roughly 77% found once. About this clone: Its specificity is unknown.

The CDR3 is 14 amino acids. V was trimmed by 6 bases and J by 2 bases, leaving 12 bases between them. Germline CDR1 MNHEY, CDR2 SMNVEV (reference sequence). This sequence joins TRBV27 and TRBJ2-3; tentatively, D is TRBD1 (7 bases). Sequencing input: PBMCs. This clonotype was sampled from a woman between 40 and 50 years old in good health and CMV-seropositive. CDR3 bases: TGTGCCAGCAGGGGGGGACAGCACACAGATACGCAGTATTTT. This sequence encodes CASRGGQHTDTQYF.